The 9 T cell receptor beta chains presented below share a single source sample, sequenced in a study of blood T cell repertoires in COVID-19. TCRdb keeps only in-frame clones here, not all; method: immunoSEQ multiplex PCR. The sample gives 120,000 or so clones, around 78% of which show up once; 2.3% is in the top ten. Sequencing was carried out using peripheral blood. All receptors derive from a man aged 65 to 79 with acute or convalescent COVID-19.

The chain recombines TRBV6-1 with TRBJ1-6, with TRBD1 as a possible D gene (5 bases). Trimming shortened V by 3 bases and J by 0 bases, and 12 bases separated the two germline ends. There are 17 residues in the CDR3. CDR1 is MNHNS, CDR2 SASEGT, per germline. The CDR3 DNA reads TGTGCCAGCAGTGACAGGGTTGACAGCTCCTATAATTCACCCCTCCACTTT. Its protein is CASSDRVDSSYNSPLHF.

CDR3 sequence: CASSPGQGAGVNTEAFF. CDR3 sequence (DNA): TGTGCCAGCAGCCCCGGACAGGGGGCGGGAGTGAACACTGAAGCTTTCTTT. The gene calls are TRBV5-4 and TRBJ1-1; 11 nucleotides line up with TRBD1. Trimming took 4 bases from V and 0 from J; bases not matched to a gene: 8. The CDR3 has 17 amino acids. Looked up from germline, CDR1 is SGHNT and CDR2 is YYREEE (reference sequence).

There are a few counts of this clone. This chain joins TRBV5-1 and TRBJ1-1, with a tentative D call TRBD1 (5 bases). Germline CDR1 is SGHRS and CDR2 is YFSETQ. V dropped 3 bases and J dropped 6 bases, with 24 bases sitting between them. The length of the CDR3 is 17 residues. In nucleotides, the CDR3 is TGCGCCAGCAGCTCACCTCGCGGGGGGGAGGCTAAGGCTGAAGCTTTCTTT. It encodes CASSSPRGGEAKAEAFF.

This clone was counted once. This chain links TRBV11-2 with TRBJ1-3; 7 positions match TRBD1. The CDR3 runs to 14 residues. Germline CDR1 reads SGHAT; CDR2 reads FQNNGV. V lost 4 bases, J lost 3 bases, and 3 bases stayed unmatched. CDR3 sequence: CASSSTGFGNTIYF. The CDR3 DNA follows: TGTGCCAGCAGCTCGACAGGGTTTGGAAACACCATATATTTT.

This chain joins TRBV5-8 and TRBJ2-3, with 14 bases lining up with TRBD2. CDR1 is SGHTS and CDR2 is YDEGEE in the germline V gene. Trimming took 0 bases from V and 3 from J; bases not matched to a gene: 6. CDR3 length: 18 amino acids. Here the CDR3 DNA reads TGTGCCAGCAGCTTGGGCACCGGGACTAGCGGGGGAACAGATACGCAGTATTTT. It yields the protein CASSLGTGTSGGTDTQYF. The complete variable domain, with remaining parts taken from reference TRBV5-8 and TRBJ2-3, reads EAGVTQSPTHLIKTRGQQATLRCSPISGHTSVYWYQQALGLGLQFLLWYDEGEERNRGNFPPRFSGRQFPNYSSELNVNALELEDSALYLCASSLGTGTSGGTDTQYFGPGTRLTVL.

V gene TRBV7-9 combines with J gene TRBJ1-1; D gene uncertain. In germline, CDR1 is SEHNR, CDR2 FQNEAQ (reference sequence). The CDR3 covers 13 residues. V lost 3 bases and J lost 5, with 10 bases in between. The chain's CDR3 is CASSFSGETEAFF. In DNA, the CDR3 is TGTGCCAGCAGCTTTTCCGGAGAGACTGAAGCTTTCTTT.

The chain recombines TRBV27 with TRBJ2-3; D might be TRBD1 (7 bases). Germline CDR1 and CDR2: MNHEY and SMNVEV (reference sequence). The CDR3 covers 17 residues. The V and J ends lost 2 bases and 4 bases respectively, with 19 bases between them. CDR3 sequence reads: CASSLVYSGGGPDTQYF. The CDR3 DNA sequence: TGTGCCAGCAGTTTAGTCTATTCAGGGGGAGGACCAGATACGCAGTATTTT.

The chain couples TRBV27 to TRBJ1-5, with TRBD1 as a possible D gene (5 bases). Between the trimmed V and J ends, which lost 3 bases and 2 bases, there was a span of 8 bases. The V gene's germline CDR1 is MNHEY and CDR2 SMNVEV (reference sequence). This CDR3 spans 14 amino acids. CDR3 sequence: CASSLVRGNQPQHF. For the CDR3, the DNA is TGTGCCAGCAGTTTGGTCAGGGGCAATCAGCCCCAGCATTTT.

The V gene is TRBV5-1, the J gene TRBJ2-2, with 9 bases matching TRBD2. Germline CDR1 and CDR2: SGHRS and YFSETQ. The CDR3 is 16 residues long. Trimming at V came to 4 bases and at J to 6 bases, leaving 10 bases not matched to a gene. The CDR3 protein is CASSPALAGVAGELFF. CDR3 DNA sequence: TGCGCCAGCAGCCCCGCGTTAGCGGGGGTTGCCGGGGAGCTGTTTTTT.